This TCR beta chain appears in the sequencing data of a study of CXCR3-negative and CXCR3-positive naive CD8 T cells. As for this clonotype: Its antigen is unidentified.

Researchers sorted 300,000 cells of each CD8+ T cell subset in triplicate. Among CD8+ T cells, naive ones were CD45RO-CCR7+CD27+CD95-. With UMI labels, 5' RACE was used to prepare the TRB cDNA libraries. Reanalyzing the 5' RACE reads, TCRdb keeps one entry per CDR3 protein, without DNA. Its table records approximately 58,000 distinct CDR3 sequences. Broader study findings: In naive cells, CXCR3-negative and CXCR3-positive subsets had similar TRBV-TRBJ usage; memory cells differed.

The CDR3 is 17 amino acids. CDR1 is SQVTM, CDR2 ANQGSEA, per germline. J is TRBJ2-1 and V is TRBV29-1; no DNA is available, so the TRBD1 call from TCRdb remains unchecked. The sequence came from a human donor in good health. Some clones in this sample may be carry-over from other donors' samples. The sequencing input was naive CXCR3- CD8+ T cells from blood. Subset denoted: CD45RO-CCR7+CD27+CD95- naive CD8+ T cells lacking CXCR3 (TNR3-). CDR3 sequence: CSVPPQAWQRIYNEQFF.